This TCR beta chain appears in the sequencing data of a study of CXCR3-negative and CXCR3-positive naive CD8 T cells. The overall study: Roughly 1.5 +/- 0.3 million TRB reads came from each library, giving roughly 130 million in total.

By frequency, this clonotype registers medium-sized. With UMI labels, 5' RACE was used to prepare the TRB cDNA libraries. TCRdb re-called the 5' RACE reads; every CDR3 protein appears as one record, without DNA. Its listing shows 7,500 to 9,500 distinct CDR3 sequences. In germline, CDR1 is MNHNY, CDR2 SVGAGI (reference sequence). The CDR3 sequence is 13 residues long. The rearrangement joins TRBV6-6 to TRBJ1-2; TCRdb returns TRBD1, unconfirmable since there is no DNA. This receptor was obtained from a human donor in good health. Some clones in this sample may be carry-over from other donors' samples. The sample comprised naive CXCR3- CD8+ T cells from blood. The subset is: CD45RO-CCR7+CD27+CD95- naive CD8+ T cells lacking CXCR3 (TNR3-). CDR3: CASSPYISYGYTF.